Given below is one T cell receptor beta chain in context. These data come from a study of control samples from healthy donors and cancer patients. This CDR3 spans 16 amino acids. With 4 bases removed from V and 6 bases from J, the gap between germline ends came to 21 bases. The germline V gene encodes CDR1 PRHDT and CDR2 FYEKMQ (reference sequence). Here immunoSEQ multiplex PCR was the method, and the copy in TCRdb shows in-frame clones only, minus some. The table includes around 100,000 clones, around nine tenths detected once. The chain employs TRBV13 and TRBJ1-2; unclear D gene. Specimen: blood. The TCR originated in a human donor in good health. The donor label of this sample is uncertain. Written as DNA, the CDR3 is TGTGCCAGCAGCTCGATCCGTAAGGAGGTTTTCGATGGCTACACCTTC. Protein product: CASSSIRKEVFDGYTF.